The 30 T cell receptor beta chains given below trace back to one sample, sequenced in a study of T cell repertoires in cytomegalovirus infection. MiXCR was run by TCRdb on the reads, yielding one entry per CDR3 protein. Among hundreds of thousands of distinct CDR3 sequences listed, about 33% were seen once. Source material: PBMCs. The receptors were sampled from a human donor in good health (CMV status not recorded). Some clones in this sample may be carry-over from other donors' samples.

The chain uses TRBV11-2 and TRBJ2-3; D uncertain. The CDR3 covers 13 residues. V lost 4 bases and J 7 bases, leaving 12 bases between the germline ends. CDR1 and CDR2 (germline): SGHAT, FQNNGV. CDR3 residues: CASSSLDSYTQYF. CDR3 nucleotide sequence: TGTGCCAGCAGCTCCCTTGACTCGTATACGCAGTATTTT.

On this clonotype itself: Being one base from a much bigger clone, this may be a read error. The rearrangement uses TRBV14 and TRBJ1-2, with 7 bases identical to TRBD1. This CDR3 spans 13 amino acids. V shed 5 bases, J shed 2 bases, and the junction held 2 bases outside the gene matches. Germline CDR1 SGHDN, CDR2 FVKESK. The CDR3 sequence is CASSDRANYGYTF. In DNA form, the CDR3 reads TGTGCCAGCAGCGACAGGGCAAACTATGGCTACACCTTC.

Note on this clonotype: Compared with germline, one end of the junction differs, possibly owing to a read error. This chain joins TRBV4-1 and TRBJ2-7, with D perhaps matching TRBD1 or TRBD2 (5 bases each). Germline assignment: CDR1 MGHRA and CDR2 YSYEKL. The CDR3 loop spans 14 amino acids. DNA of the CDR3: TGCGCCAGCAGCCACTGGGACGGAGACTACGAGAAGTACTTC. The encoded protein is CASSHWDGDYEKYF.

The chain combines TRBV7-6 with TRBJ2-1, with D possibly matching TRBD2 (5 bases). V was clipped by 2 bases and J by 4 bases, with 18 bases between them. The CDR3 sequence is 17 residues long. Germline assignment: CDR1 SGHVS and CDR2 FNYEAQ. The CDR3 DNA reads as TGTGCCAGCAGCTTAATATTGCCTTCGGGGTGGTACAATGAGCAGTTCTTC. This translates into CASSLILPSGWYNEQFF.

Concerning this clonotype itself: A single base separates this from a much larger clone, so it may be a read error. The CDR3 end shows no conserved phenylalanine or tryptophan, and so a read error is likely. V and J are TRBV12-3 or TRBV12-4 and TRBJ2-5; 11 bases align to TRBD1. The CDR3 length is 20 residues. The ends lost 5 bases at V and 4 bases at J; junction bases unmatched: 21. CDR3 protein: CASSLEMGQGGWNQGETQYL. DNA for the CDR3: TGTGCCAGCAGTCTCGAGATGGGACAGGGGGGCTGGAACCAAGGAGAGACCCAGTACTTA.

V gene TRBV19 combines with J gene TRBJ1-2, with 7 nucleotides matching TRBD1. This CDR3 comprises 17 residues. J gave up 0 bases and V 3 bases, and 10 bases lay outside the gene matches. Germline CDR1 is LNHDA and CDR2 is SQIVND (reference sequence). CDR3 DNA sequence: TGTGCCAGTAGTATTTCCCGCCCGGGACAGTCTAACTATGGCTACACCTTC. It yields the protein CASSISRPGQSNYGYTF. Variable domain in full (rest from reference TRBV19 and TRBJ1-2): DGGITQSPKYLFRKEGQNVTLSCEQNLNHDAMYWYRQDPGQGLRLIYYSQIVNDFQKGDIAEGYSVSREKKESFPLTVTSAQKNPTAFYLCASSISRPGQSNYGYTFGSGTRLTVV.

The J gene is TRBJ2-2, the V gene TRBV27, with D unclear. Deletions cut 2 bases from V and 7 bases from J, with 8 bases between. This CDR3 has 13 residues. The germline V gene encodes CDR1 MNHEY and CDR2 SMNVEV (reference sequence). The CDR3 region has the DNA TGTGCCAGCAGTTTAAAGCTTAACGGGGAGCTGTTTTTT. Its translation: CASSLKLNGELFF.

This chain joins TRBV10-3 and TRBJ2-3; TRBD2 might be the D (5 bases). The CDR3 loop spans 15 amino acids. Germline CDR1 ENHRY, CDR2 SYGVKD. V was trimmed by 2 bases and J by 2 bases, leaving 11 bases between them. CDR3 coding DNA: TGTGCCATCAGTGAGAGGGAGACTATCACAGATACGCAGTATTTT. Translating it yields CAISERETITDTQYF.

Details on this clonotype: Germline and junction disagree at one end, which may indicate a read error. CDR3 DNA sequence: TGTGCCAGCAGCTTGGGGGGGAACATGAACACAGAAGCTTTCTTT. Its translation: CASSLGGNMNTEAFF. The gene calls are TRBV5-4 and TRBJ1-1, with TRBD1 as a possible D gene (5 bases). CDR3 length equals 15 residues. Germline loops: CDR1 SGHNT, CDR2 YYREEE (reference sequence).

The chain has TRBV5-6 and TRBJ1-1; the D is unclear. The CDR3 consists of 17 residues. The V gene's germline CDR1 is SGHDT and CDR2 YYEEEE. Trimming cost V 1 base and J 1 base, with 17 bases left between them. CDR3 in amino acids: CASSLYSSRTGNTEAFF. The CDR3 DNA reads TGTGCCAGCAGCTTGTACAGTAGCCGAACGGGGAACACTGAAGCTTTCTTT.

Worth noting for this clonotype: As the CDR3 is not closed by the conserved phenylalanine or tryptophan, this likely results from a read error. V gene TRBV12-3 or TRBV12-4 combines with J gene TRBJ2-7, with D possibly TRBD2 on 5 matching bases. The CDR3 is 14 amino acids. Trimming left V 5 bases short and J 1 base short, with 12 bases between. The CDR3 reads CASSPLGGSYEQYC. CDR3 bases: TGTGCCAGCAGTCCCCTAGGAGGTTCCTACGAGCAGTACTGC.

A remark on this clonotype: This clone may be a read error of a much larger clone one base away. V usage is TRBV6-2 or TRBV6-3 and J usage is TRBJ2-5; TRBD2 is a possible D gene (6 bases). Trimming removed 2 bases from V and 2 bases from J, with 15 bases in between. The CDR3 has 16 amino acids. CDR1 is MNHEY and CDR2 is SVGEGT in the germline V gene. CDR3 sequence reads: CASSYLAWEVQETQYF. The CDR3 DNA reads TGTGCCAGCAGTTACCTAGCGTGGGAGGTTCAAGAGACCCAGTACTTC.

The V and J genes are TRBV18 and TRBJ1-2, with 7 bases matching TRBD1. The CDR3 covers 12 residues. From germline, CDR1 is KGHSH and CDR2 LQKENI. V lost 3 bases, J lost 8 bases, and 3 bases stayed unmatched. CDR3 coding DNA: TGTGCCAGCTCACCCGACAGGGAAGGCTACACCTTC. The encoded protein is CASSPDREGYTF.

The rearrangement joins TRBV9 to TRBJ2-1; D may correspond to TRBD1 or TRBD2 (5 bases each). The CDR3 extends over 16 amino acids. Trimming took 0 bases from V and 0 from J, leaving 10 bases between them. From germline, CDR1 is SGDLS and CDR2 YYNGEE. CDR3: CASSVDGAASYNEQFF. CDR3 DNA: TGTGCCAGCAGCGTAGACGGGGCCGCCTCCTACAATGAGCAGTTCTTC.

The chain couples TRBV7-4 to TRBJ1-5; D is ambiguous. The CDR3 contains 13 residues. Germline assignment: CDR1 SGHVT and CDR2 SQSDAQ. Trimming removed 2 bases at V and 3 bases at J, with 5 bases between. The DNA of the CDR3 is TGTGCCAGCAGCTTATCTTACAATCAGCCCCAGCATTTT. The encoded protein is CASSLSYNQPQHF.

V gene TRBV7-9 combines with J gene TRBJ1-3; 9 bases map to TRBD1. The CDR3 spans 17 residues. The V segment lost 5 bases and the J segment 1 base; nucleotides outside the gene matches: 9. The V gene's germline CDR1 is SEHNR and CDR2 FQNEAQ (reference sequence). This CDR3 reads CASSEGQGRISGNTIYF. Written as DNA, the CDR3 is TGTGCCAGCAGCGAGGGACAGGGCCGAATTTCTGGAAACACCATATATTTT.

Worth noting for this clonotype: This may be a read error: a much more frequent sequence differs by one nucleotide. The chain employs TRBV11-2 and TRBJ2-1; 9 bases fit TRBD2. V dropped 7 bases and J dropped 3; count of bases not matched to a gene: 7. The CDR3 is made up of 15 amino acids. Germline CDR1 is SGHAT and CDR2 is FQNNGV. CDR3 DNA sequence: TGTGCCAGCATCTCGCGGACTAGCGTCTACAATGAGCAGTTCTTC. Translating it yields CASISRTSVYNEQFF.

This chain links TRBV19 with TRBJ2-7; D uncertain. The CDR3 loop spans 14 amino acids. The V end lost 3 bases, the J end lost 1 base, and 10 bases lay between the germline ends. The germline gives CDR1 LNHDA, CDR2 SQIVND (reference sequence). The CDR3 loop reads CASSMFGDSYEQYF. CDR3 nucleotide sequence: TGTGCCAGTAGTATGTTTGGCGATTCCTACGAGCAGTACTTC.

With respect to this clonotype: One junction end disagrees with the germline gene, perhaps due to a read error. This chain uses TRBV6-6 with TRBJ1-1; TRBD1 is a possible D gene (5 bases). Germline CDR1 MNHNY, CDR2 SVGAGI (reference sequence). The CDR3 is 13 amino acids. DNA of the CDR3: TGTGCCAGCAGCCCGGCCCAGGGCACTGAAGATTTCTTT. Protein sequence: CASSPAQGTEDFF.

The chain employs TRBV28 and TRBJ2-7, with TRBD2 matching over 7 bases. From germline, CDR1 is MDHEN and CDR2 SYDVKM. The CDR3 spans 18 residues. Trimming at V came to 1 base and at J to 2 bases, leaving 14 bases not matched to a gene. CDR3 region: CASSLSSPSGKTPYEQYF. The CDR3 DNA reads as TGTGCCAGCAGTTTATCGTCTCCTAGCGGTAAGACTCCCTACGAGCAGTACTTC.

This clonotype appeared a few times. This chain joins TRBV12-3 or TRBV12-4 and TRBJ2-3; 9 bases align to TRBD2. There are 17 residues in the CDR3. The V and J ends lost 1 base and 4 bases, in that order; junction bases with no gene match: 9. CDR3 sequence: CASSLVLAGRVPDTQYF. Here the CDR3 DNA reads TGTGCCAGCAGTTTAGTTCTAGCGGGGAGGGTGCCAGATACGCAGTATTTT.

This clonotype was seen a handful of times. The V gene is TRBV7-8, the J gene TRBJ1-4; D gene ambiguous. Trimming left V 3 bases short and J 4 bases short, with 12 bases between. Germline V CDR1 and CDR2: SGHVS, FQNEAQ. The CDR3 runs to 15 residues. The CDR3 is CASSFSSRSNEKLFF. CDR3 nucleotides: TGTGCCAGCAGCTTTAGCAGCCGGAGTAATGAAAAACTGTTTTTT.

In its sample, this clonotype was seen many times. The chain joins TRBV7-2 to TRBJ1-1, with 7 nucleotides matching TRBD1. V lost 5 bases to trimming and J lost 0 bases; unmatched junction nucleotides: 6. Looked up from germline, CDR1 is SGHTA and CDR2 is FQGNSA. The CDR3 sequence is 15 residues long. In DNA form, the CDR3 reads TGTGCCAGCAGCCCTAGACAGGGAATGAACACTGAAGCTTTCTTT. Translation: CASSPRQGMNTEAFF.

Details on this clonotype: This may be a read error, as it is one base from a much larger clone. The V gene is TRBV7-2, the J gene TRBJ1-2, with no clear D. CDR1 is SGHTA, CDR2 FQGNSA, per germline. The length of the CDR3 is 18 residues. V was pared by 1 base and J by 12 bases, with 30 bases between. The CDR3 DNA sequence: TGTGCCAGCAGCTTAGGATCGGGGAGGGAAGGGAACGCCGAGGGCCACACCTTC. The encoded protein is CASSLGSGREGNAEGHTF.

The chain couples TRBV9 to TRBJ2-1; D may be TRBD1 (7 bases). Germline V lookup: CDR1 SGDLS, CDR2 YYNGEE. The V end was cut by 2 bases, the J end by 4 bases, with 13 bases between. The CDR3 sequence is 15 residues long. The CDR3 reads CASSVQGGRYNEQFF. The CDR3 coding sequence is TGTGCCAGCAGCGTTCAGGGGGGCCGATACAATGAGCAGTTCTTC.

The genes are TRBV4-3 and TRBJ2-1, with 9 bases identical to TRBD2. Germline V CDR1 and CDR2: LGHNA, YSLEER. This CDR3 is 16 amino acids long. V lost 0 bases and J lost 4; bases outside the gene matches: 4. DNA for the CDR3: TGCGCCAGCAGCCAAGAAGAGCGGGGGGCATACAATGAGCAGTTCTTC. Protein product: CASSQEERGAYNEQFF.

This clonotype has ten or more counts. The chain couples TRBV7-2 to TRBJ1-2, with D tentatively TRBD1 (6 bases). The CDR3 totals 13 residues. Trimming removed 1 base at V and 7 bases at J, with 10 bases between. Germline V gene sequence: CDR1 SGHTA, CDR2 FQGNSA. CDR3 amino acids: CASSLGGAPGYTF. The CDR3 nucleotides are TGTGCCAGCAGCTTAGGGGGGGCGCCTGGCTACACCTTC.

The gene calls are TRBV27 and TRBJ1-1; 10 positions agree with TRBD1. This CDR3 is built from 16 residues. The V gene end was trimmed by 6 bases and the J gene end by 1 base; junction bases not matched to a gene: 8. CDR1 is MNHEY, CDR2 SMNVEV, per germline (reference sequence). The CDR3: CASSADRGGSNTEAFF. In DNA form, the CDR3 reads TGTGCCAGCAGCGCGGACAGGGGGGGATCGAACACTGAAGCTTTCTTT.

This clonotype turned up a few times. This chain uses TRBV4-1 with TRBJ1-2; D is undetermined. The V end lost 5 bases, the J end lost 6 bases, and 13 bases lay between the germline ends. The CDR3 covers 13 residues. The germline V gene has CDR1 MGHRA and CDR2 YSYEKL. The DNA of the CDR3 is TGCGCCAGCAGCACCCCCTCCGCGGATGGCTACACCTTC. Amino acids: CASSTPSADGYTF.

This clonotype has a handful of counts. The CDR3 DNA sequence: TGTGCCAGCAGCCAAGGAGCAGGGGGCAAGGCCTCGAACACTGAAGCTTTCTTT. This sequence encodes CASSQGAGGKASNTEAFF. V usage is TRBV3-1 and J usage is TRBJ1-1, with 8 bases fitting TRBD1. V shed 1 base, J shed 1 base, and the junction held 11 bases outside the gene matches. The germline CDR1 and CDR2 sequences are LGHDT and YNNKEL (reference sequence). The CDR3 covers 18 residues.